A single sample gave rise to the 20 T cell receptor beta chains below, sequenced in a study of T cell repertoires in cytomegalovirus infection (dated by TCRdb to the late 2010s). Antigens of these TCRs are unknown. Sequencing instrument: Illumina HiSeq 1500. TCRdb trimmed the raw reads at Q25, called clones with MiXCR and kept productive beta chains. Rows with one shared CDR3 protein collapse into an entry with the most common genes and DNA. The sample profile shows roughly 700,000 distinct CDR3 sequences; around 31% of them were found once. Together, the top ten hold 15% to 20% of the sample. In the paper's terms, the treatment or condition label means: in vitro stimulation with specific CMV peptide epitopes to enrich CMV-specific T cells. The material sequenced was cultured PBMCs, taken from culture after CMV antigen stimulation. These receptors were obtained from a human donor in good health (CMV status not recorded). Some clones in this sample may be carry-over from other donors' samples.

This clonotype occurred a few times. The CDR3 sequence is CASSQGGGLNEQFF. For the CDR3, the DNA is TGTGCCAGCAGCCAAGGCGGGGGACTAAATGAGCAGTTCTTC. The chain is built from TRBV3-1 and TRBJ2-1; 7 positions match TRBD2. This CDR3 contains 14 residues. CDR1 and CDR2 (germline): LGHDT, YNNKEL (reference sequence). Germline trimming cut 1 base from V and 7 bases from J; bases unmatched to any gene: 4.

Written as DNA, the CDR3 is TGTGCCAGCAGCCAGGGGTTCGAGGTTGCTGAAGCTTTCTTT. Translating gives CASSQGFEVAEAFF. This sequence joins TRBV4-2 and TRBJ1-1; D gene ambiguous. Germline V gives CDR1 LGHNA, CDR2 YNFKEQ. This CDR3 region has 14 residues. Trimming took 3 bases from V and 6 from J, leaving 14 bases between them.

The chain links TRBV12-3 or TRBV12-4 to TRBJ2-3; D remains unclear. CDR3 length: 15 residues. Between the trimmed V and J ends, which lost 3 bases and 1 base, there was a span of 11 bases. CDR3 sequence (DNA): TGTGCCAGCAGTTTCTTCACGGTCGGCACAGATACGCAGTATTTT. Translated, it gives CASSFFTVGTDTQYF.

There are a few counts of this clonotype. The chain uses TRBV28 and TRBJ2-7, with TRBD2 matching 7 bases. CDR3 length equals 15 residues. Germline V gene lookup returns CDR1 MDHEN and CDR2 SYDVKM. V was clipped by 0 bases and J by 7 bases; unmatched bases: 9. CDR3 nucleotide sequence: TGTGCCAGCAGTTTATGGGGGAGGGAGGGGAGAGAGCAGTACTTC. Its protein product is CASSLWGREGREQYF. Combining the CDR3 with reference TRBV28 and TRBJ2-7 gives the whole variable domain DVKVTQSSRYLVKRTGEKVFLECVQDMDHENMFWYRQDPGLGLRLIYFSYDVKMKEKGDIPEGYSVSREKKERFSLILESASTNQTSMYLCASSLWGREGREQYFGPGTRLTVT.

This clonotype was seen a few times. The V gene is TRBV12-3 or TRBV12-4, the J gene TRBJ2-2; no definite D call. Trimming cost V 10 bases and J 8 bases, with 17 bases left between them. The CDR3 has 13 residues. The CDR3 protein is CATRTTTVGELFF. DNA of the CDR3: TGTGCCACCCGAACCACCACCGTTGGGGAGCTGTTTTTT.

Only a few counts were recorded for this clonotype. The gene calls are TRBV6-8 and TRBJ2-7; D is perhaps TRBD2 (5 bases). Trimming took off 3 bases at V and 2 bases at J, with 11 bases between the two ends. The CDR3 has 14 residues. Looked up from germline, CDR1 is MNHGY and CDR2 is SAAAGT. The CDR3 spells CASSYYSGPYEQYF. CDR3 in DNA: TGTGCCAGCAGTTATTACAGCGGCCCCTACGAGCAGTACTTC.

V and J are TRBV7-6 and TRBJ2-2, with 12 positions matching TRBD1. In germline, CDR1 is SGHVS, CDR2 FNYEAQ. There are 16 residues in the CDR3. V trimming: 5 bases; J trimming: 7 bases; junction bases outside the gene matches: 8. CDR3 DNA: TGTGCCAGCAGCCCCGTGGGGACAGGGGGCGGCGGGGAGCTGTTTTTT. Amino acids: CASSPVGTGGGGELFF.

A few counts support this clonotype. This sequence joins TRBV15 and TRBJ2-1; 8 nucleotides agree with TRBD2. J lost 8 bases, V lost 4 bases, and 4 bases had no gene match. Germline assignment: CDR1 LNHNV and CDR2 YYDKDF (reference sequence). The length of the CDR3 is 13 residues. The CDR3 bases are TGTGCCACCAGCATCTTCGGGGGGGATGAGCAGTTCTTC. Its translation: CATSIFGGDEQFF.

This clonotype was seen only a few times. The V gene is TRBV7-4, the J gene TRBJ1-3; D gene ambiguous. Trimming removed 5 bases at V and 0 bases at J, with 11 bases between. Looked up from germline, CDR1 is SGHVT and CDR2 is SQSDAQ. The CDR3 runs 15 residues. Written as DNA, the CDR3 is TGTGCCAGCAGCCCAACTGAATACTCTGGAAACACCATATATTTT. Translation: CASSPTEYSGNTIYF.

The DNA of the CDR3 is TGTGCCAGCAGCTCCGGGACAGGGCCCTATGGCTACACCTTC. It specifies CASSSGTGPYGYTF. The chain uses TRBV7-8 and TRBJ1-2; 9 positions match TRBD1. The V segment lost 4 bases and the J segment 4 bases; nucleotides outside the gene matches: 4. Germline lookup yields CDR1 SGHVS and CDR2 FQNEAQ. There are 14 residues in the CDR3.

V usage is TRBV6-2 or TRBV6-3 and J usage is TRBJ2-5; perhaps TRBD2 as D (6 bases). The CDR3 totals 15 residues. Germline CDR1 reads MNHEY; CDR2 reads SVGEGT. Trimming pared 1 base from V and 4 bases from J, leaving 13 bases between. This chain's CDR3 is CASSYWRGRVETQYF. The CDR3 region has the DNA TGTGCCAGCAGTTACTGGAGGGGACGGGTAGAGACCCAGTACTTC.

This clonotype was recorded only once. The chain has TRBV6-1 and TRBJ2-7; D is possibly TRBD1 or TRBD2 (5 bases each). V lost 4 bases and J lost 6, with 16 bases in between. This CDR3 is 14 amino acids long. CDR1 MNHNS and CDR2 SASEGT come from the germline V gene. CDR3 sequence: CASSAAPMGVEQYF. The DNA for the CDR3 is TGTGCCAGCAGTGCCGCCCCAATGGGGGTCGAGCAGTACTTC.

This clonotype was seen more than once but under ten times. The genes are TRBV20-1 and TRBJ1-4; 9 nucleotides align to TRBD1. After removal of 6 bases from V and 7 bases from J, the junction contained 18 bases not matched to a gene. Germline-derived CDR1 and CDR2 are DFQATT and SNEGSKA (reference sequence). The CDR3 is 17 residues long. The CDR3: CSAPPGTGNPIGEKLFF. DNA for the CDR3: TGCAGTGCGCCCCCCGGGACAGGGAATCCAATAGGTGAAAAACTGTTTTTT.

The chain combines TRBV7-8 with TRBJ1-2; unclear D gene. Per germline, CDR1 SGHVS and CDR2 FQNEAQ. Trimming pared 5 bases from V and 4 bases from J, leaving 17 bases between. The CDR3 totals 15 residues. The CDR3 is CASSPNPPGTYGYTF. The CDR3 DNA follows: TGTGCCAGCAGCCCAAACCCCCCTGGTACCTATGGCTACACCTTC.

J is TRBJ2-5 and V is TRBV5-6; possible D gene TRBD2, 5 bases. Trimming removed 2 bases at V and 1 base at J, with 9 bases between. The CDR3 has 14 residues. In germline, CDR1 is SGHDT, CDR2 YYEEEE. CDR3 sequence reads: CASSFGAGQETQYF. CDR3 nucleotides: TGTGCCAGCAGCTTTGGCGCGGGCCAAGAGACCCAGTACTTC.

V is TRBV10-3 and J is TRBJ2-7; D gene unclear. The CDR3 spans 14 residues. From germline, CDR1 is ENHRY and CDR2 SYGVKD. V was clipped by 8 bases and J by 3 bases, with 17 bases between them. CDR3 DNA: TGTGCCATCTCCGGCGGCGCTGACGGCTACGAGCAGTACTTC. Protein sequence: CAISGGADGYEQYF.

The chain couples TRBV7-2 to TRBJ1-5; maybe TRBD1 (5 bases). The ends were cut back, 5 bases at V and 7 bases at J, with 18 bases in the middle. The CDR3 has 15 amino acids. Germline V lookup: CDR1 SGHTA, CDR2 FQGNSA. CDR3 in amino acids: CASSPGLSGAQPQHF. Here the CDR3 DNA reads TGTGCCAGCAGCCCCGGCCTTAGTGGGGCCCAGCCCCAGCATTTT.

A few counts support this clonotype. The CDR3 DNA sequence: TGTGCCAGCAGGTCGGACGGATCGGCGAATTCACCCCTCCACTTT. Translation: CASRSDGSANSPLHF. The J gene is TRBJ1-6, the V gene TRBV6-1, with D uncertain. Germline V lookup: CDR1 MNHNS, CDR2 SASEGT. Between the trimmed V and J ends, which lost 6 bases and 7 bases, there was a span of 16 bases. CDR3 size: 15 residues.

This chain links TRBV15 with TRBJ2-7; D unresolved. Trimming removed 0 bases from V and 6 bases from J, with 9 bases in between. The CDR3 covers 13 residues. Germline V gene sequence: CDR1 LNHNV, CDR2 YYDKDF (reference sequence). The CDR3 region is CATSRDPGVEQYF. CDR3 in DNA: TGTGCCACCAGCAGAGATCCGGGTGTCGAGCAGTACTTC.

CDR3 DNA sequence: TGTGCCACCCATCGGGACAGCCCATCCTTAACGAGCACAGATACGCAGTATTTT. It yields the protein CATHRDSPSLTSTDTQYF. The chain is built from TRBV15 and TRBJ2-3; TRBD1 agrees at 7 bases. CDR1 is LNHNV and CDR2 is YYDKDF in the germline V gene (reference sequence). V trimming: 8 bases; J trimming: 0 bases; junction bases outside the gene matches: 17. The CDR3 consists of 18 residues.